The clone carrying this T cell receptor beta chain was detected many times. The sample is drawn from a study of identical twins. A single record per CDR3 protein comes from TCRdb applying MiXCR to the 5' RACE reads. The sample lists 520,000 or so distinct CDR3 sequences, less than 25% occurring once. CDR1 SGHTA and CDR2 FQGNSA come from the germline V gene. After removal of 1 base from V and 5 bases from J, the junction contained 6 bases not matched to a gene. This CDR3 contains 15 residues. These data were also reused for a study on T cells expressing NK-cell markers.

This rearrangement joins TRBV7-2 to TRBJ2-3; 7 nucleotides agree with TRBD2. This TCR came from a woman between 18 and 29 years old in good health. The sample taken for sequencing was CD4+ T cells sorted from blood. The CDR3 here is CASSLDGTIRDTQYF. The CDR3 nucleotides read TGTGCCAGCAGCTTAGACGGGACTATCAGAGATACGCAGTATTTT. Using reference TRBV7-2 and TRBJ2-3 for the parts outside the CDR3, the full variable domain is GAGVSQSPSNKVTEKGKDVELRCDPISGHTALYWYRQSLGQGLEFLIYFQGNSAPDKSGLPSDRFSAERTGGSVSTLTIQRTQQEDSAVYLCASSLDGTIRDTQYFGPGTRLTVL.